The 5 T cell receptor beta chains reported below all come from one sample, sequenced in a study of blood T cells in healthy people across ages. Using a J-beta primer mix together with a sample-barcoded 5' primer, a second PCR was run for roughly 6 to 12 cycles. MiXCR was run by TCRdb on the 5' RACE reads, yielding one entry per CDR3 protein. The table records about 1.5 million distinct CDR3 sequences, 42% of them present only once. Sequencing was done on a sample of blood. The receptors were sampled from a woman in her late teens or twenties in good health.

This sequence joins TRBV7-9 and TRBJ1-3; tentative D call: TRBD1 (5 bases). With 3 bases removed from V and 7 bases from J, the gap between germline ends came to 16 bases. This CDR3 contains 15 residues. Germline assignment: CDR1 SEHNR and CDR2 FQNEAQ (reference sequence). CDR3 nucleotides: TGTGCCAGCAGCTTCGCCGGGGCTCGTGCGAACACCATATATTTT. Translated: CASSFAGARANTIYF.

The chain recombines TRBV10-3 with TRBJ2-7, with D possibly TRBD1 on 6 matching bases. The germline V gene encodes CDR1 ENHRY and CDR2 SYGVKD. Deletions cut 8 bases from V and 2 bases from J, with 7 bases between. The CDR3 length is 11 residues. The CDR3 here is CAIGQTYEQYF. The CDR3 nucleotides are TGTGCCATCGGACAGACCTACGAGCAGTACTTC.

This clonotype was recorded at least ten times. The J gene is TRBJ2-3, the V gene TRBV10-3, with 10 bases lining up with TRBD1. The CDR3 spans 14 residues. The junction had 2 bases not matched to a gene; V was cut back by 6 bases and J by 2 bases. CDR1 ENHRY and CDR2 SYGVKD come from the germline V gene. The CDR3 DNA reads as TGTGCCATCAGGGACAGGGGGTCCACAGATACGCAGTATTTT. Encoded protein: CAIRDRGSTDTQYF.

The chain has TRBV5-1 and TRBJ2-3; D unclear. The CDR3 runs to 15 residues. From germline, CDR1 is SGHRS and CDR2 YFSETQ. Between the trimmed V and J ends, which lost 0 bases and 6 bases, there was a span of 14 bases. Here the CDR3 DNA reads TGCGCCAGCAGCTTGGGGGTACTACCCTCTGATACGCAGTATTTT. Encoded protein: CASSLGVLPSDTQYF.

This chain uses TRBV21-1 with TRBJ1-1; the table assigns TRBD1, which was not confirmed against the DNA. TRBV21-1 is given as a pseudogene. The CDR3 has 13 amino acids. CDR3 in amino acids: CASSKRGDTEAFF. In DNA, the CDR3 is TGTGCCAGCAGCAAAAGGGGGGACACTGAAGCTTTCTTT.